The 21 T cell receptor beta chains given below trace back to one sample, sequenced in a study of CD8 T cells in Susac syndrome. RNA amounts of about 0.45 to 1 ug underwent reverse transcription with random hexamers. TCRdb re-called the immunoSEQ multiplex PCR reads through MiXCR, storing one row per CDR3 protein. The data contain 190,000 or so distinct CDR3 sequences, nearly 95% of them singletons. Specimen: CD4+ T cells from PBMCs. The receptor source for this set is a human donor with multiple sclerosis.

The CDR3 DNA reads TGTGCCAGCAGCGGTTCTAGCGGGACCTCCTACAATGAGCAGTTCTTC. This codes for CASSGSSGTSYNEQFF. The rearrangement joins TRBV11-2 to TRBJ2-1; 9 bases agree with TRBD2. The germline V gene encodes CDR1 SGHAT and CDR2 FQNNGV. V lost 5 bases, J lost 0 bases, and 5 bases stayed unmatched. This CDR3 is 16 amino acids long.

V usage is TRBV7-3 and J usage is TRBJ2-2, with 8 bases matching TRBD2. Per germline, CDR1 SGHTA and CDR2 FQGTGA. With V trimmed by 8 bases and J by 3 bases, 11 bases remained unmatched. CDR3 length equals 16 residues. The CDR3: CASAAPGGGYTGELFF. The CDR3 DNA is TGTGCCAGCGCTGCCCCGGGGGGGGGATACACCGGGGAGCTGTTTTTT. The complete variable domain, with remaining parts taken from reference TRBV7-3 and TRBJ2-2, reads GAGVSQTPSNKVTEKGKYVELRCDPISGHTALYWYRQSLGQGPEFLIYFQGTGAADDSGLPNDRFFAVRPEGSVSTLKIQRTERGDSAVYLCASAAPGGGYTGELFFGEGSRLTVL.

As DNA, the CDR3 is TGCAGCGTTTCGGAGTTTGCTGAAGCTTTCTTT. Translating it yields CSVSEFAEAFF. The chain links TRBV29-1 to TRBJ1-1; no clear D. The CDR3 extends over 11 amino acids. V lost 5 bases, J lost 6 bases, and 10 bases lay in between. Germline CDR1 and CDR2: SQVTM and ANQGSEA. The variable domain in full, completed from reference TRBV29-1 and TRBJ1-1, reads SAVISQKPSRDICQRGTSLTIQCQVDSQVTMMFWYRQQPGQSLTLIATANQGSEATYESGFVIDKFPISRPNLTFSTLTVSNMSPEDSSIYLCSVSEFAEAFFGQGTRLTVV.

CDR3: CASSFGGQTQYF. For the CDR3, the DNA is TGTGCCAGCAGCTTCGGAGGACAGACCCAGTACTTC. V usage is TRBV5-4 and J usage is TRBJ2-5; TRBD2 might be the D (5 bases). Germline CDR1 is SGHNT and CDR2 is YYREEE (reference sequence). The CDR3 loop spans 12 amino acids. The V end lost 2 bases, the J end lost 6 bases, and 8 bases lay between the germline ends.

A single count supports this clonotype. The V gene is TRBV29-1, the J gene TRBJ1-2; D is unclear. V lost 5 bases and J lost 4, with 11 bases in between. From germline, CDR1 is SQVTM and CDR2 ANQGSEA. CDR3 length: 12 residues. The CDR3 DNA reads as TGCAGCGTTCAAAGGATGGGCTATGGCTACACCTTC. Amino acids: CSVQRMGYGYTF.

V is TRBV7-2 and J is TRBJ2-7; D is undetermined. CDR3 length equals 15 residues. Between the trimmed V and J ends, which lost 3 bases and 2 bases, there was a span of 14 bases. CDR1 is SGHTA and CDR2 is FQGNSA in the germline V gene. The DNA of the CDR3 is TGTGCCAGCAGCTTCTTTCCAAAACCACCCTACGAGCAGTACTTC. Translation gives CASSFFPKPPYEQYF.

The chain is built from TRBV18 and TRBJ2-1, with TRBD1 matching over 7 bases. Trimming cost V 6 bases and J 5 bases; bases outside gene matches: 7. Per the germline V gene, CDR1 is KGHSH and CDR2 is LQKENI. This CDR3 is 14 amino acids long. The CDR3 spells CASSPGTADNEQFF. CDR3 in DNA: TGTGCCAGCTCGCCAGGGACAGCCGACAATGAGCAGTTCTTC. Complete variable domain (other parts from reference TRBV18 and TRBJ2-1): NAGVMQNPRHLVRRRGQEARLRCSPMKGHSHVYWYRQLPEEGLKFMVYLQKENIIDESGMPKERFSAEFPKEGPSILRIQQVVRGDSAAYFCASSPGTADNEQFFGPGTRLTVL.

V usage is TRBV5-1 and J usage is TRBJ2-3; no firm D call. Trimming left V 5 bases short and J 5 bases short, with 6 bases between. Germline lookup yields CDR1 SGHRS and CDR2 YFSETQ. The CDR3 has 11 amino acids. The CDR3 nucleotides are TGCGCCAGCAGATCAGAAGATACGCAGTATTTT. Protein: CASRSEDTQYF.

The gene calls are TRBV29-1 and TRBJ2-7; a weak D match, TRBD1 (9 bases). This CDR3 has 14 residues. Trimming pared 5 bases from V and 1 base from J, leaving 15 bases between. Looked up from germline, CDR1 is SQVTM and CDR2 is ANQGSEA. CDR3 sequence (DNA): TGCAGCGTTCGGGAGGGACAGGGTTCCTACGAGCAGTACTTC. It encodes CSVREGQGSYEQYF.

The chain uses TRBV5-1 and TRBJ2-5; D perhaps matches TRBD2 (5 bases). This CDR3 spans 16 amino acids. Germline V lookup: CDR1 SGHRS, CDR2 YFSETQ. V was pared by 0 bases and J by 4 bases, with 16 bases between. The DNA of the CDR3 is TGCGCCAGCAGCTTGGGGAGCGGCCACGCGGGAGAGACCCAGTACTTC. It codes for CASSLGSGHAGETQYF.

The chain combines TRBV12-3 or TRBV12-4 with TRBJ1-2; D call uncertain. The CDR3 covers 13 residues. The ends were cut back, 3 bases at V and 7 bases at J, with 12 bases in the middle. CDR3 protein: CASSFVGSGGYTF. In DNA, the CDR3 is TGTGCCAGCAGTTTTGTCGGTTCCGGTGGCTACACCTTC.

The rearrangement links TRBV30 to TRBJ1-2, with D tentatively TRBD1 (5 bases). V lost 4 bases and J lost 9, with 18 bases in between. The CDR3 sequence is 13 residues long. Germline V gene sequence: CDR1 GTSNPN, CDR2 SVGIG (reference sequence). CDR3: CAWTIGGARRYTF. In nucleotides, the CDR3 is TGTGCCTGGACCATCGGTGGGGCTCGACGCTACACCTTC.

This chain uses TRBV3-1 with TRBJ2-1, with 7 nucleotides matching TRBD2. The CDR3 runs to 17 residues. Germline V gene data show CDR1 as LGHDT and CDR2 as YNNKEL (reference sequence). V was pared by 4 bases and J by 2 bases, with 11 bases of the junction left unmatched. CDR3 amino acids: CASSPQGSGVAYNEQFF. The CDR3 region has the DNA TGTGCCAGCAGCCCCCAGGGAAGCGGGGTGGCCTACAATGAGCAGTTCTTC.

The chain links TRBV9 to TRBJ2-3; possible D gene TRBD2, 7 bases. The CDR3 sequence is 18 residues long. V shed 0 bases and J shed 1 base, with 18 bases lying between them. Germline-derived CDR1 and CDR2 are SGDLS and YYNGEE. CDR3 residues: CASSVVSGGGVGTDTQYF. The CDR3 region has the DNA TGTGCCAGCAGCGTAGTGTCGGGGGGCGGAGTAGGCACAGATACGCAGTATTTT. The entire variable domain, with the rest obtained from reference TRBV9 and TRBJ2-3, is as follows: DSGVTQTPKHLITATGQRVTLRCSPRSGDLSVYWYQQSLDQGLQFLIQYYNGEERAKGNILERFSAQQFPDLHSELNLSSLELGDSALYFCASSVVSGGGVGTDTQYFGPGTRLTVL.

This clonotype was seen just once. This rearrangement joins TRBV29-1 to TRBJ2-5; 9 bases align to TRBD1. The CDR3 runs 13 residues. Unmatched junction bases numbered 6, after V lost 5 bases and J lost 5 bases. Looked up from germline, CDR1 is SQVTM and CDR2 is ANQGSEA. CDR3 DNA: TGCAGCGTTCACAGGGGGCGCCGGGAGACCCAGTACTTC. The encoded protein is CSVHRGRRETQYF.

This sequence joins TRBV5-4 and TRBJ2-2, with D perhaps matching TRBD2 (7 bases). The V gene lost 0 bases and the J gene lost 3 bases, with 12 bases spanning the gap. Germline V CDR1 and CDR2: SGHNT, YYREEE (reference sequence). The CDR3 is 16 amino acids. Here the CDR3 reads CASSLGRGGDTGELFF. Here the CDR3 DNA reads TGTGCCAGCAGCTTGGGCAGGGGAGGGGACACCGGGGAGCTGTTTTTT.

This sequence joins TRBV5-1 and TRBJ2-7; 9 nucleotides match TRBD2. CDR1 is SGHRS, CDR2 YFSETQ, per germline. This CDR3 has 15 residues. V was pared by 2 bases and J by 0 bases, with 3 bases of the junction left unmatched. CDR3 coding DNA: TGCGCCAGCAGCTTTAGCGGGGGAGGCTCCTACGAGCAGTACTTC. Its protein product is CASSFSGGGSYEQYF.

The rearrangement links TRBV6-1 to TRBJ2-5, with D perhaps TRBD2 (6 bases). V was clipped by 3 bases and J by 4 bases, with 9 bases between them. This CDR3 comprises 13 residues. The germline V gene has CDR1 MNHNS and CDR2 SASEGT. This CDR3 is CASSEAGGETQYF. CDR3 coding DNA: TGTGCCAGCAGTGAGGCCGGGGGAGAGACCCAGTACTTC.

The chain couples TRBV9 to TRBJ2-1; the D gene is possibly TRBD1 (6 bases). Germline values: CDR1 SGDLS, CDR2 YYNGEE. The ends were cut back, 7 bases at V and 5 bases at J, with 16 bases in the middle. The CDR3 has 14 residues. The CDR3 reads CASGHTGPNNEQFF. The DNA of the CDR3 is TGTGCCAGCGGTCATACAGGGCCGAACAATGAGCAGTTCTTC.

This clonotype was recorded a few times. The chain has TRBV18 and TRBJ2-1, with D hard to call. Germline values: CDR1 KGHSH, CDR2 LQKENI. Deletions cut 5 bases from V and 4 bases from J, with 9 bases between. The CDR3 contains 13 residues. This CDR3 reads CASSLDGYNEQFF. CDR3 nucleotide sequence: TGTGCCAGCTCATTGGACGGGTACAATGAGCAGTTCTTC.

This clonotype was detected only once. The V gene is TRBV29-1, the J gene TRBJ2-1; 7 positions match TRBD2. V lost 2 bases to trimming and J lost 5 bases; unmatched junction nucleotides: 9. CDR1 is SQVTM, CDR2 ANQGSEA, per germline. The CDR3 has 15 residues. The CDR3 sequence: CSVERASGLNNEQFF. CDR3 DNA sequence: TGCAGCGTTGAAAGGGCTAGCGGTCTTAACAATGAGCAGTTCTTC.